A selection of T cell receptor beta chains follows, all from one sample in a study of blood T cell repertoires in COVID-19. This table comes from immunoSEQ multiplex PCR, and its TCRdb copy is limited to in-frame clones, with some not included. The table lists about 150,000 clones, around 80% of them singletons. Sequencing was done on a sample of peripheral blood. The receptors derive from a human donor with acute or convalescent COVID-19. The donor label of this sample is uncertain. CDR3s include the opening cysteine and the closing phenylalanine or tryptophan. Fields, in order: CDR3 length, clone size, V gene, J gene, D gene, CDR3 protein, CDR3 DNA. A D gene is named only where the DNA matches it firmly. Clone sizes are given selectively: once, few, many, or a class where the clone is expanded.

>13|-|TRBV10-3|TRBJ2-7|TRBD2
CAISSGGGHEQYF
TGTGCCATCAGTAGCGGGGGGGGCCACGAGCAGTACTTC
>15|-|TRBV7-9|TRBJ1-2|-
CASSLAGQPNYGYTF
TGTGCCAGCAGCTTAGCTGGACAGCCCAACTATGGCTACACCTTC
>12|once|TRBV19|TRBJ2-1|-
CASSISYNEQFF
TGTGCCAGTTCCATCTCCTACAATGAGCAGTTCTTC
>16|once|TRBV5-4|TRBJ2-5|TRBD2
CASSLGLAGGEETQYF
TGTGCCAGCAGCTTAGGACTAGCGGGGGGGGAAGAGACCCAGTACTTC
>16|once|TRBV10-3|TRBJ1-1|-
CAISESRTVQGTEAFF
TGTGCCATCAGTGAGTCGAGGACAGTCCAGGGTACTGAAGCTTTCTTT
>16|few|TRBV6-6|TRBJ1-2|TRBD1
CASRSGTGFSNYGYTF
TGTGCCAGCAGGTCCGGGACAGGGTTTTCTAACTATGGCTACACCTTC
>17|-|TRBV9|TRBJ2-2|-
CASSVVEGGLSPLGLFF
TGTGCCAGCAGCGTAGTCGAGGGGGGGCTGTCCCCGCTGGGGCTGTTTTTT
>17|-|TRBV14|TRBJ2-5|TRBD2
CASSPRASGGRGETQYF
TGTGCCAGCAGCCCCCGGGCTAGCGGGGGGCGAGGGGAGACCCAGTACTTC
>16|-|TRBV9|TRBJ2-3|-
CASSVEQGRWTDTQYF
TGTGCCAGCAGCGTAGAGCAGGGCAGGTGGACAGATACGCAGTATTTT
>15|-|TRBV7-9|TRBJ1-5|TRBD1
CASSPGAGGDQPQHF
TGTGCCAGCAGCCCCGGGGCAGGGGGCGATCAGCCCCAGCATTTT
>15|-|TRBV7-2|TRBJ2-1|TRBD1
CASSLDSGRGHEQFF
TGTGCCAGCAGCTTAGATAGCGGCAGGGGGCATGAGCAGTTCTTC
>13|-|TRBV7-9|TRBJ2-1|-
CASSPAWSGEQFF
TGTGCCAGCAGCCCGGCCTGGAGCGGCGAGCAGTTCTTC
>15|-|TRBV5-4|TRBJ2-7|TRBD1
CASSPNRGLSYEQYF
TGTGCCAGCAGCCCTAATAGGGGGCTTTCCTACGAGCAGTACTTC
>14|once|TRBV30|TRBJ2-2|-
CAWKKGVNTGELFF
TGTGCCTGGAAAAAGGGGGTGAACACCGGGGAGCTGTTTTTT
>15|-|TRBV6-4|TRBJ1-2|TRBD1
CASSDPGQTPNGYTF
TGTGCCAGCAGTGACCCGGGACAGACCCCAAATGGCTACACCTTC
>11|-|TRBV27|TRBJ2-3|-
CASSEGHTQYF
TGTGCCAGCTCTGAGGGCCATACGCAGTATTTT
>14|few|TRBV29-1|TRBJ1-1|TRBD1
CSVDAGGKNTEAFF
TGCAGCGTTGACGCAGGGGGCAAGAACACTGAAGCTTTCTTT
>16|few|TRBV30|TRBJ1-1|-
CAWRADTGVGNTEAFF
TGTGCCTGGAGAGCTGACACGGGGGTTGGCAACACTGAAGCTTTCTTT
>18|-|TRBV6-1|TRBJ1-5|-
CASSDQQRTLPPAQPQHF
TGTGCCAGCAGTGACCAGCAAAGGACTCTCCCTCCCGCTCAGCCCCAGCATTTT
>16|-|TRBV11-2|TRBJ1-2|-
CASSLIVRGLNYGYTF
TGTGCCAGCAGCTTGATCGTTCGCGGACTTAACTATGGCTACACCTTC
>15|-|TRBV4-2|TRBJ1-3|TRBD1
CATSKYRGAGNTIYF
TGTGCCACTTCTAAGTACAGGGGGGCTGGAAACACCATATATTTT
>14|-|TRBV5-4|TRBJ2-5|TRBD2
CASSLELAGETQYF
TGTGCCAGCAGCTTGGAACTAGCGGGAGAGACCCAGTACTTC
>16|-|TRBV9|TRBJ2-2|TRBD2
CATARGLAGNTGELFF
TGTGCCACCGCGCGGGGACTAGCGGGCAACACCGGGGAGCTGTTTTTT